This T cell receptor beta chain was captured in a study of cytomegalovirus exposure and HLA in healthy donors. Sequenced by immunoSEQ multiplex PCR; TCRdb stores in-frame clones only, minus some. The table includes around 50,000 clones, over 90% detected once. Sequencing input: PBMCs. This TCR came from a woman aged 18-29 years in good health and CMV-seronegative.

The CDR3 region has the DNA TGTGCCAGCAGCTTACTTAATTCACCCCTCCACTTT. Its translation: CASSLLNSPLHF. The chain links TRBV7-9 to TRBJ1-6, with D uncertain. The CDR3 covers 12 residues. V was trimmed by 2 bases and J by 6 bases, leaving 2 bases between them. Looked up from germline, CDR1 is SEHNR and CDR2 is FQNEAQ (reference sequence).